These T cell receptor beta chains were read from a single sample in a study of T cells in Graves' hyperthyroidism and ophthalmopathy. TCRdb itself ran the multiplex PCR reads through MiXCR, one entry per CDR3 protein. The sample includes under 450,000 distinct CDR3 sequences, more than 15% of them seen just once. The specimen was blood. The receptor source for this set is a young woman with Graves' hyperthyroidism. The CDR3 runs from the conserved cysteine through the conserved F or W. A D gene is named only where the DNA matches it firmly. Clone size is shown for a subset of rows, as once, few, many or a class of expanded clone.

>many|TRBV18|.|TRBJ1-1
TGTGCCAGCTCTTTCGATTTGGCCTCTAGAAGCACTGAAGCTTTCTTT
CASSFDLASRSTEAFF
>few|TRBV25-1|.|TRBJ2-1
TGTGCCAGCAGTGGAAAGGGTGGGGGAAATGAGCAGTTCTTC
CASSGKGGGNEQFF
>.|TRBV14|TRBD2|TRBJ2-2
TGTGCCAGCAGCAGCCGGGACAGACTAGCGGGAGTCCCTGGGGAGCTGTTTTTT
CASSSRDRLAGVPGELFF
>many|TRBV12-3/TRBV12-4|.|TRBJ1-1
TGTGCCAGCACCCCCGGGGGAGTGGACACTGAAGCTTTCTTT
CASTPGGVDTEAFF
>many|TRBV5-6|.|TRBJ1-2
TGTGCCAGCACCCGGGCAGGGCTGGGCTATGGCTACACCTTC
CASTRAGLGYGYTF
>.|TRBV29-1|TRBD2|TRBJ2-2
TGCAGCGTCAGGGGGGGGACTAGCGGGAGCGCCGGGGAGCTGTTTTTT
CSVRGGTSGSAGELFF
>many|TRBV7-2|TRBD2|TRBJ2-7
TGTGCCAGCAGCCGTCGGGCGCGGGGGATACCGCGCGAGCAGTACTTC
CASSRRARGIPREQYF
>many|TRBV6-1|TRBD1|TRBJ2-7
TGTGCCAGCAGAACCGGGACAGTCTACGAGCAGTACTTC
CASRTGTVYEQYF
>many|TRBV3-1|TRBD1|TRBJ1-2
TGTGCCAGCAGCCACAACTCGGGACAGACCGGCTACACCTTC
CASSHNSGQTGYTF
>.|TRBV19|TRBD2|TRBJ2-2
TGTGCCAGTACCAAAGCGGGGAGTACCGGGGAGCTGTTTTTT
CASTKAGSTGELFF
>many|TRBV2|.|TRBJ2-7
TGTGCCAGCCAGACAGGCGGGTACGAGCAGTACTTC
CASQTGGYEQYF
>.|TRBV20-1|.|TRBJ2-3
TGCAGTGCTAGAGAGCTCGGCACAGATACGCAGTATTTT
CSARELGTDTQYF
>.|TRBV4-3|.|TRBJ1-2
TGCGCCAGCAGCCAAGAAGGGGTGTTGGGCTATGGCTACACCTTC
CASSQEGVLGYGYTF
>many|TRBV12-3/TRBV12-4|.|TRBJ1-2
TGTGCCAGCAGTTTAGGCAGGGTAAACTATGGCTACACCTTC
CASSLGRVNYGYTF
>many|TRBV20-1|.|TRBJ2-3
TGCAGTGCTCCTCCGGGGACAGATACGCAGTATTTT
CSAPPGTDTQYF
>.|TRBV5-1|TRBD2|TRBJ2-7
TGCGCCAGCAGCCTTTACTTTAGCGGGATTAGCTCCTACGAGCAGTACTTC
CASSLYFSGISSYEQYF
>many|TRBV19|TRBD1|TRBJ2-1
TGTGCCAGTAGTATTGATGGGACAGGGTCGGATGAGCAGTTCTTC
CASSIDGTGSDEQFF
>few|TRBV19|TRBD2|TRBJ2-7
TGTGCCAGTAGTACTAGCGGGAGAAACTACGAGCAGTACTTC
CASSTSGRNYEQYF
>many|TRBV7-2|.|TRBJ1-2
TGTGCCAGCAGCTTCCGGAGCCGGGCAGCCTATGGCTACACCTTC
CASSFRSRAAYGYTF
>many|TRBV3-1|.|TRBJ1-1
TGTGCCAGCAGCCAAGATATGGGGGGAAACACTGAAGCTTTCTTT
CASSQDMGGNTEAFF
>.|TRBV12-5|.|TRBJ2-2
TGTGCTAGTGGTTTGGGAACTACCCTCACCGGGGAGCTGTTTTTT
CASGLGTTLTGELFF
>few|TRBV5-5|TRBD2|TRBJ2-7
TGTGCCAGCAGCCGCCAAGCGGGAGTTGAAGAGCAGTACTTC
CASSRQAGVEEQYF
>many|TRBV11-2|.|TRBJ2-7
TGTGCCAGCAGCTTAGATTTCAGCCTCTACGAGCAGTACTTC
CASSLDFSLYEQYF
>few|TRBV18|.|TRBJ1-5
TGTGCCAGCTCACTCGACAGGTCACAGCCCCAGCATTTT
CASSLDRSQPQHF
>many|TRBV24-1|.|TRBJ2-1
TGTGCCACGGGGACATCCTCCTACAATGAGCAGTTCTTC
CATGTSSYNEQFF
>.|TRBV6-1|TRBD1|TRBJ2-7
TGTGCCAGCAGTGGTGTTTGGGGACAGGGGGACTACGAGCAGTACTTC
CASSGVWGQGDYEQYF
>many|TRBV3-1|.|TRBJ2-7
TGTGCCAGCAGCCCCCGAGCAGGGACGTACGAGCAGTACTTC
CASSPRAGTYEQYF
>.|TRBV28|.|TRBJ1-2
TGTGCCAGCAGTTTAGCCCCTGGGGGGGGGAAAAGAGCTAACTATGGCTACACCTTC
CASSLAPGGGKRANYGYTF
>many|TRBV29-1|.|TRBJ2-2
TGCAGCGTTGAGGGTCTCAGGCCGAACACCGGGGAGCTGTTTTTT
CSVEGLRPNTGELFF
>many|TRBV20-1|.|TRBJ1-5
TGCAGTGCTAGAGTGGGGGGGGTCAATCAGCCCCAGCATTTT
CSARVGGVNQPQHF
>many|TRBV20-1|TRBD2|TRBJ2-7
TGCAGTGCTAGGTCGACGGTCGCGGGAGGGTCCTACGAGCAGTACTTC
CSARSTVAGGSYEQYF
>few|TRBV12-3/TRBV12-4|.|TRBJ1-2
TGTGCCAGTATCCACGCCAACTATGGCTACACCTTC
CASIHANYGYTF
>many|TRBV27|.|TRBJ2-1
TGTGCCAGCTGCAGGGACCACCGGTTCAATGAGCAGTTCTTC
CASCRDHRFNEQFF
>many|TRBV7-8|.|TRBJ2-7
TGTGCCAGCAGCCCTCCGGGGAACCCCTACGAGCAGTACTTC
CASSPPGNPYEQYF
>.|TRBV6-2/TRBV6-3|.|TRBJ2-7
TGTGCCAGCAGTTACTCTGGCAGACCCCTCGAGCAGTACTTC
CASSYSGRPLEQYF
>many|TRBV27|TRBD1|TRBJ2-7
TGTGCCAGCAGTTCGTTGGGACAGGGGTTCTCCTACGAGCAGTACTTC
CASSSLGQGFSYEQYF